This T cell receptor beta chain was recorded in a study of T cell responses to AZD1222 COVID-19 vaccine. Whole-study findings and limits: Baseline seropositives among AZD1222 recipients totaled only six or seven. White British people made up most donors, females outnumbered males, and clonal diversity was possibly underestimated. CD4 TCRs linked to vaccination spanned spike, dominating at 160-218 and 743-854.

In regard to this clone: No antigen is known for it.

Trimming removed 4 bases at V and 8 bases at J, with 17 bases between. This CDR3 is 14 amino acids long. Germline V lookup: CDR1 LGHDT, CDR2 YNNKEL (reference sequence). Profiled with immunoSEQ multiplex PCR; TCRdb holds only in-frame clones, not every one. The sample has about 150,000 clones; around 87% are singletons. The receptor's source is an adult who received the AZD1222 COVID-19 vaccine. This chain connects TRBV3-1 (or the pseudogene TRBV3-2) to TRBJ1-2, with a weak D call TRBD1 (6 bases). This sample comprised peripheral blood, obtained 28 days after the second AZD1222 dose. The CDR3 sequence is CASSRREAQGGYTF. CDR3 coding DNA: TGTGCCAGCAGCCGGCGGGAGGCCCAGGGGGGCTACACCTTC.